A single sample gave rise to the 6 T cell receptor beta chains below, sequenced in a study of blood T cell repertoires in COVID-19. Sequencing was performed with immunoSEQ multiplex PCR; in TCRdb, only in-frame clones are kept and a portion is missing. The sample consists of some 120,000 clones, approximately 85% of them appearing once. The specimen was peripheral blood. All receptors come from a human donor in a cohort sampled during active COVID-19.

The chain is built from TRBV5-6 and TRBJ2-5; no clear D. The CDR3 contains 11 residues. The ends were cut back, 4 bases at V and 5 bases at J, with 6 bases in the middle. In germline, CDR1 is SGHDT, CDR2 YYEEEE. As DNA, the CDR3 is TGTGCCAGCAGCCGGTCGGAGACCCAGTACTTC. Translated: CASSRSETQYF. The whole variable domain, filled in from reference TRBV5-6 and TRBJ2-5, reads DAGVTQSPTHLIKTRGQQVTLRCSPKSGHDTVSWYQQALGQGPQFIFQYYEEEERQRGNFPDRFSGHQFPNYSSELNVNALLLGDSALYLCASSRSETQYFGPGTRLLVL.

The J gene is TRBJ2-1, the V gene TRBV19; TRBD1 agrees at 9 bases. The CDR3 contains 15 residues. Looked up from germline, CDR1 is LNHDA and CDR2 is SQIVND (reference sequence). V dropped 10 bases and J dropped 6; count of bases not matched to a gene: 13. The CDR3 DNA is TGTGCCACCAAACCCGGGGACAGGGATTTCAATGAGCAGTTCTTC. Encoded protein: CATKPGDRDFNEQFF.

The CDR3 DNA is TGTGCCAGCAGCCGGGGGCCCGAAGCTTTCTTT. Encoded protein: CASSRGPEAFF. The gene calls are TRBV3-1 (or the pseudogene TRBV3-2) and TRBJ1-1, with D perhaps matching TRBD1 (6 bases). The CDR3 is 11 amino acids. Trimming shortened V by 4 bases and J by 8 bases, and 8 bases separated the two germline ends. CDR1 is LGHDT and CDR2 is YNNKEL in the germline V gene (reference sequence).

The chain links TRBV7-9 to TRBJ1-2; D unclear. V was shortened by 5 bases and J by 0 bases, with 7 bases between the two germline ends. The CDR3 is made up of 13 amino acids. Germline-derived CDR1 and CDR2 are SEHNR and FQNEAQ (reference sequence). The CDR3, as DNA: TGTGCCAGCAGCGACTCTTCTAACTATGGCTACACCTTC. Translation gives CASSDSSNYGYTF.

The chain recombines TRBV6-5 with TRBJ1-5, with 7 bases matching TRBD1. CDR1 MNHEY and CDR2 SVGAGI come from the germline V gene. The CDR3 is 16 amino acids. The V gene end was trimmed by 2 bases and the J gene end by 9 bases; junction bases not matched to a gene: 13. The CDR3 DNA reads TGTGCCAGCAGTTACAGTGCGGGGACAGTAGGGTGGCCCCAGCATTTT. Protein: CASSYSAGTVGWPQHF.

The chain uses TRBV5-1 and TRBJ2-6; TRBD1 is a possible D gene (6 bases). Between the trimmed V and J ends, which lost 4 bases and 2 bases, there was a span of 19 bases. The V gene's germline CDR1 is SGHRS and CDR2 YFSETQ. CDR3 length: 18 amino acids. The chain's CDR3 is CASSPDGGALPGANVLTF. The CDR3 region has the DNA TGCGCCAGCAGCCCTGATGGGGGCGCCTTGCCTGGGGCCAACGTCCTGACTTTC.